The present entry profiles one T cell receptor beta chain with its context. Its target is unknown. The data stem from a study of T-cell reconstitution after alpha-beta-depleted transplantation in children. General study results and limits: Counts and diversity of T cells one year after transplant came mostly from newly produced T cells.

Preparing the TCRbeta library involved the use of unique molecular identifiers. Each CDR3 protein gets one entry after TCRdb re-called the PCR reads with MiXCR. This table has fewer than 500,000 distinct CDR3 sequences, roughly 43% appearing once. This CDR3 is built from 16 residues. Trimming shortened V by 1 base and J by 4 bases, and 16 bases separated the two germline ends. Germline CDR1 is SEHNR and CDR2 is FQNEAQ (reference sequence). This sequence was found in a girl aged 2 to 9 with aplastic anemia, due to receive a stem cell transplant. The chain employs TRBV7-9 and TRBJ1-1; D may be TRBD1 (6 bases). This specimen consisted of PBMCs, obtained before TCRalphabeta/CD19-depleted stem cell transplant. CDR3 loop: CASSLVRGGLSTEAFF. DNA of the CDR3: TGTGCCAGCAGCTTAGTAAGGGGGGGATTGAGCACTGAAGCTTTCTTT.